The 32 T cell receptor beta chains given below trace back to one sample, sequenced in a study of blood T cell repertoires in COVID-19. Repertoires were generated with immunoSEQ multiplex PCR, while TCRdb's copy carries only in-frame clones and drops some. The sample comprises 160,000 or so clones, more than 80% of which are singletons, and 2% rests with the top ten. Sequenced input: peripheral blood. The receptor set was obtained from a woman aged 55-75 years with COVID-19, enrolled during active disease.

This sequence joins TRBV24-1 and TRBJ1-1; no clear D gene. The CDR3 loop spans 13 amino acids. Per the germline V gene, CDR1 is KGHDR and CDR2 is SFDVKD. V shed 2 bases and J shed 1 base, with 4 bases lying between them. The CDR3 spells CATSDSRNTEAFF. CDR3 DNA sequence: TGTGCCACCAGTGATTCCAGGAACACTGAAGCTTTCTTT.

The CDR3 DNA is TGTGCCAGCAGCTTGGTATCAGGCAATCAGCCCCAGCATTTT. It codes for CASSLVSGNQPQHF. The chain carries TRBV5-8 and TRBJ1-5; D gene ambiguous. The CDR3 is 14 amino acids. From germline, CDR1 is SGHTS and CDR2 YDEGEE. The V gene lost 0 bases and the J gene lost 2 bases, with 6 bases spanning the gap.

The chain couples TRBV29-1 to TRBJ1-1, with TRBD1 as a possible D gene (6 bases). Trimming took off 6 bases at V and 1 base at J, with 12 bases between the two ends. This CDR3 region has 13 residues. Germline V gene data show CDR1 as SQVTM and CDR2 as ANQGSEA. The CDR3 here is CSVADRRNTEAFF. The CDR3 coding sequence is TGCAGCGTCGCAGACAGGAGGAACACTGAAGCTTTCTTT. The full variable domain, completed using reference TRBV29-1 and TRBJ1-1, is SAVISQKPSRDICQRGTSLTIQCQVDSQVTMMFWYRQQPGQSLTLIATANQGSEATYESGFVIDKFPISRPNLTFSTLTVSNMSPEDSSIYLCSVADRRNTEAFFGQGTRLTVV.

This chain joins TRBV6-5 and TRBJ1-5, with a possible D match to TRBD1 (5 bases). Per germline, CDR1 MNHEY and CDR2 SVGAGI. The CDR3 extends over 13 amino acids. Trimming cost V 0 bases and J 6 bases, with 6 bases left between them. CDR3 amino acids: CASSYSGRQPQHF. The CDR3, as DNA: TGTGCCAGCAGTTACTCGGGGCGTCAGCCCCAGCATTTT.

V gene TRBV4-2 combines with J gene TRBJ2-4; tentatively, D is TRBD1 (6 bases). Between the trimmed V and J ends, which lost 1 base and 8 bases, there was a span of 18 bases. Looked up from germline, CDR1 is LGHNA and CDR2 is YNFKEQ. The CDR3 length is 16 residues. The CDR3 is CASSQAPRAGVDIQYF. CDR3 coding DNA: TGTGCCAGCAGCCAAGCGCCCCGGGCAGGGGTGGACATTCAGTACTTC.

The CDR3: CASSLDGPEAFF. CDR3 in DNA: TGTGCCAGCAGCTTAGACGGTCCTGAAGCTTTCTTT. V is TRBV7-9 and J is TRBJ1-1; no clear D gene. The CDR3 spans 12 residues. CDR1 is SEHNR and CDR2 is FQNEAQ in the germline V gene (reference sequence). The V gene lost 1 base and the J gene lost 6 bases, with 6 bases spanning the gap.

The chain combines TRBV5-1 with TRBJ2-3; tentatively, D is TRBD2 (6 bases). This CDR3 spans 15 amino acids. V lost 3 bases, J lost 2 bases, and 13 bases lay in between. CDR1 SGHRS and CDR2 YFSETQ come from the germline V gene. CDR3 loop: CASSWRGDDTDTQYF. In nucleotides, the CDR3 is TGCGCCAGCAGCTGGCGGGGAGATGACACAGATACGCAGTATTTT.

The chain couples TRBV7-3 to TRBJ1-1, with no clear D. Trimming pared 4 bases from V and 3 bases from J, leaving 18 bases between. Germline-derived CDR1 and CDR2 are SGHTA and FQGTGA. This CDR3 is built from 16 residues. The CDR3 protein is CASSSNPRGAYTEAFF. CDR3 in DNA: TGTGCCAGCAGCTCTAACCCTCGCGGTGCTTACACTGAAGCTTTCTTT.

V is TRBV5-1 and J is TRBJ2-7, with TRBD1 identical over 7 bases. Germline CDR1 is SGHRS and CDR2 is YFSETQ. V lost 4 bases and J lost 2; bases outside the gene matches: 18. This CDR3 is built from 18 residues. The CDR3 sequence: CASSPGPQGLVTAYEQYF. The CDR3 region has the DNA TGCGCCAGCAGCCCGGGGCCACAGGGGCTGGTAACTGCCTACGAGCAGTACTTC.

This sequence joins TRBV18 and TRBJ1-2; D is unclear. This CDR3 has 18 amino acids. V was trimmed by 3 bases and J by 3 bases, leaving 23 bases between them. CDR1 and CDR2 (germline): KGHSH, LQKENI. The DNA for the CDR3 is TGTGCCAGCTCACCCGTGAACCTAGGTCTCGAGGGATACTATGGCTACACCTTC. This codes for CASSPVNLGLEGYYGYTF.

This chain links TRBV2 with TRBJ2-7, with a tentative D call TRBD1 (7 bases). Germline V gives CDR1 SNHLY, CDR2 FYNNEI. The V gene lost 11 bases and the J gene lost 2 bases, with 13 bases spanning the gap. This CDR3 contains 12 residues. CDR3 protein: CASARGAYEQYF. The CDR3 DNA follows: TGTGCCTCCGCCAGGGGGGCCTACGAGCAGTACTTC.

This sequence joins TRBV4-1 and TRBJ2-2; 9 nucleotides agree with TRBD2. J was trimmed by 7 bases and V by 6 bases; bases with no gene match: 9. Per the germline V gene, CDR1 is MGHRA and CDR2 is YSYEKL. This CDR3 comprises 15 residues. In DNA, the CDR3 is TGCGCCAGCAGAGGGGAAGCGGGAGGCGGCGGGGAGCTGTTTTTT. This translates into CASRGEAGGGGELFF.

This chain uses TRBV15 with TRBJ2-7, with D perhaps TRBD1 (6 bases). V lost 1 base to trimming and J lost 7 bases, with 11 bases between them. CDR1 is LNHNV and CDR2 is YYDKDF in the germline V gene (reference sequence). The CDR3 spans 13 residues. The chain's CDR3 is CATSRGGPGEQYF. CDR3 sequence (DNA): TGTGCCACCAGCAGAGGGGGGCCGGGGGAGCAGTACTTC.

This clone has a single count. The chain is built from TRBV7-6 and TRBJ1-1; 7 bases align to TRBD1. Germline V gives CDR1 SGHVS, CDR2 FNYEAQ. This CDR3 has 15 residues. V dropped 4 bases and J dropped 1; count of bases not matched to a gene: 6. The CDR3 DNA reads as TGTGCCAGCAGCTCGACAGGGTCTCGGAACACTGAAGCTTTCTTT. It specifies CASSSTGSRNTEAFF.

This chain connects TRBV4-3 to TRBJ2-7; possible D gene TRBD2, 5 bases. The germline V and J ends were trimmed by 3 bases and 5 bases, with 17 bases remaining between them. The CDR3 covers 15 residues. Germline CDR1 is LGHNA and CDR2 is YSLEER. The CDR3 here is CASSQSLGNHHEQYF. In nucleotides, the CDR3 is TGCGCCAGCAGCCAGAGCCTCGGGAATCACCACGAGCAGTACTTC.

A note on this clone: In the same sample, other DNA sequences code for this CDR3. The genes are TRBV6-5 and TRBJ1-5; 11 bases fit TRBD1. The CDR3 is 15 residues long. Losses at the gene ends were 5 bases for V and 4 bases for J; bases not matched to a gene: 4. Germline-derived CDR1 and CDR2 are MNHEY and SVGAGI. The DNA of the CDR3 is TGTGCCAGCAGTCCCGGACAGGGGGCAAATCAGCCCCAGCATTTT. Translating it yields CASSPGQGANQPQHF.

This chain joins TRBV6-5 and TRBJ1-5; TRBD1 might be the D (6 bases). The CDR3 has 13 amino acids. CDR1 is MNHEY, CDR2 SVGAGI, per germline. Trimming removed 7 bases from V and 6 bases from J, with 13 bases in between. The CDR3 sequence: CASTGERIQPQHF. CDR3 in DNA: TGTGCCAGCACAGGGGAGAGGATTCAGCCCCAGCATTTT.

In its sample, this clone was seen once. Additional DNA sequences in this sample encode the identical CDR3. The rearrangement links TRBV18 to TRBJ1-6; D is undetermined. CDR3 size: 14 residues. The V gene lost 3 bases and the J gene lost 4 bases, with 7 bases spanning the gap. Germline CDR1 KGHSH, CDR2 LQKENI. The DNA of the CDR3 is TGTGCCAGCTCACCGGGCCAGTATAATTCACCCCTCCACTTT. Its translation: CASSPGQYNSPLHF.

This chain uses TRBV6-2 or TRBV6-3 with TRBJ1-5, with 8 bases matching TRBD1. V dropped 5 bases and J dropped 6; count of bases not matched to a gene: 12. The germline gives CDR1 MNHEY, CDR2 SVGEGT. This CDR3 has 16 residues. CDR3 amino acids: CASSNRTGRYGQPQHF. In DNA, the CDR3 is TGTGCCAGCAGTAACAGGACAGGGCGATACGGTCAGCCCCAGCATTTT.

The sample holds many counts of this clone. The chain links TRBV4-1 to TRBJ2-2; 11 bases fit TRBD1. The CDR3 consists of 17 residues. Germline V gene lookup returns CDR1 MGHRA and CDR2 YSYEKL. V gave up 0 bases and J gave up 2 bases; unmatched junction bases: 2. The CDR3 reads CASSQDGQGANTGELFF. CDR3 nucleotides: TGCGCCAGCAGCCAAGACGGACAGGGGGCTAACACCGGGGAGCTGTTTTTT.

This clone is a singleton in its sample. The sample has other DNA sequences that encode this CDR3 too. J is TRBJ1-2 and V is TRBV6-1; perhaps TRBD1 as D (5 bases). The CDR3 extends over 14 amino acids. V dropped 1 base and J dropped 3 bases, with 9 bases sitting between them. Germline assignment: CDR1 MNHNS and CDR2 SASEGT. CDR3 bases: TGTGCCAGCAGTGAAGGGGGGGTCGACTATGGCTACACCTTC. It yields the protein CASSEGGVDYGYTF.

The V and J genes are TRBV5-1 and TRBJ1-1; a possible D gene is TRBD1 (6 bases). This CDR3 has 14 amino acids. The V gene lost 3 bases and the J gene lost 1 base, with 10 bases spanning the gap. Per germline, CDR1 SGHRS and CDR2 YFSETQ. Here the CDR3 DNA reads TGCGCCAGCAGCTCACAGACAGGGAACACTGAAGCTTTCTTT. As protein: CASSSQTGNTEAFF.

V gene TRBV7-3 combines with J gene TRBJ2-6; perhaps TRBD1 as D (5 bases). Per the germline V gene, CDR1 is SGHTA and CDR2 is FQGTGA. This CDR3 has 17 residues. Trimming pared 5 bases from V and 0 bases from J, leaving 14 bases between. For the CDR3, the DNA is TGTGCCAGCAGCCCCTACCCGACAGACTCTGGGGCCAACGTCCTGACTTTC. Protein sequence: CASSPYPTDSGANVLTF.

The CDR3 DNA sequence: TGTGCCAGCAGCCAAGGGGGCCAAGGTTACACTGAAGCTTTCTTT. Its protein is CASSQGGQGYTEAFF. The V call is TRBV3-1 (or the pseudogene TRBV3-2), the J call TRBJ1-1; a possible D gene is TRBD1 (5 bases). Germline CDR1 reads LGHDT; CDR2 reads YNNKEL (reference sequence). Trimming took 1 base from V and 3 from J, leaving 12 bases between them. The CDR3 runs 15 residues.

The chain couples TRBV20-1 to TRBJ1-2; D is perhaps TRBD1 (5 bases). The CDR3 contains 11 residues. Germline CDR1 is DFQATT and CDR2 is SNEGSKA (reference sequence). V gave up 1 base and J gave up 12 bases, with 12 bases separating them. As DNA, the CDR3 is TGCAGTGCTAGAGTGACAGCTTTCAACACCTTC. It is translated as CSARVTAFNTF.

This chain links TRBV4-2 with TRBJ2-6; weak D call: TRBD1 (6 bases). The germline gives CDR1 LGHNA, CDR2 YNFKEQ. The CDR3 loop spans 16 amino acids. V was clipped by 4 bases and J by 0 bases, with 10 bases between them. The CDR3 reads CASSPRGGSGANVLTF. CDR3 sequence (DNA): TGTGCCAGCAGCCCCCGAGGGGGCTCTGGGGCCAACGTCCTGACTTTC.

This chain uses TRBV7-2 with TRBJ1-5; weak D call: TRBD1 (5 bases). Germline assignment: CDR1 SGHTA and CDR2 FQGNSA. Trimming took off 7 bases at V and 6 bases at J, with 13 bases between the two ends. The CDR3 is 13 amino acids. This CDR3 is CASTKIRGQPQHF. For the CDR3, the DNA is TGTGCCAGCACTAAAATAAGGGGTCAGCCCCAGCATTTT. Full variable domain (missing parts from reference TRBV7-2 and TRBJ1-5): GAGVSQSPSNKVTEKGKDVELRCDPISGHTALYWYRQSLGQGLEFLIYFQGNSAPDKSGLPSDRFSAERTGGSVSTLTIQRTQQEDSAVYLCASTKIRGQPQHFGDGTRLSIL.

The chain recombines TRBV18 with TRBJ2-3; D perhaps matches TRBD2 (7 bases). Trimming removed 0 bases from V and 2 bases from J, with 12 bases in between. This CDR3 region has 16 residues. Germline V lookup: CDR1 KGHSH, CDR2 LQKENI. CDR3 coding DNA: TGTGCCAGCTCACCACCGGTGGGGGGGGCCACAGATACGCAGTATTTT. Residues: CASSPPVGGATDTQYF.

This chain links TRBV7-8 with TRBJ2-3; D is unclear. With 1 base removed from V and 7 bases from J, the gap between germline ends came to 12 bases. This CDR3 region has 14 residues. Germline CDR1 and CDR2: SGHVS and FQNEAQ. DNA of the CDR3: TGTGCCAGCAGCTTAGGTACAGCTTCCAATACGCAGTATTTT. Translating it yields CASSLGTASNTQYF.

The rearrangement links TRBV9 to TRBJ1-3; 7 nucleotides match TRBD1. Unmatched junction bases numbered 0, after V lost 0 bases and J lost 3 bases. Germline CDR1 SGDLS, CDR2 YYNGEE. This CDR3 is built from 14 residues. In nucleotides, the CDR3 is TGTGCCAGCAGCGTAGACAGGGGTGGAAACACCATATATTTT. It encodes CASSVDRGGNTIYF.

The chain recombines TRBV7-8 with TRBJ1-1; possibly TRBD1 for D (6 bases). Germline V CDR1 and CDR2: SGHVS, FQNEAQ. The CDR3 length is 16 residues. V shed 2 bases and J shed 0 bases, with 13 bases lying between them. CDR3 residues: CASSLPPGQLNTEAFF. For the CDR3, the DNA is TGTGCCAGCAGCTTACCCCCCGGACAGTTGAACACTGAAGCTTTCTTT.

V gene TRBV5-1 combines with J gene TRBJ1-1; tentatively, D is TRBD1 (6 bases). The CDR3 has 16 residues. Trimming took 0 bases from V and 6 from J, leaving 18 bases between them. The germline CDR1 and CDR2 sequences are SGHRS and YFSETQ. The CDR3 sequence: CASSLGGGRLLAEAFF. As DNA, the CDR3 is TGCGCCAGCAGCTTGGGCGGGGGGCGCCTTTTGGCTGAAGCTTTCTTT.